The clone carrying this T cell receptor (beta chain) was recorded once. Its antigen remains unknown. The source of the sample is a study of identical twins. Study-level findings and limits: Cross-sectional statistics underpinned the conclusions; the same donors were not followed.

The CDR3 runs 13 residues. Trimming removed 5 bases from V and 7 bases from J, with 14 bases in between. From germline, CDR1 is LNHDA and CDR2 SQIVND (reference sequence). Carrying unique molecular identifiers, the cDNA also gained a universal primer site through template switching. TCRdb passed the 5' RACE reads through MiXCR, listing each CDR3 protein once. This sample has roughly 720,000 distinct CDR3 sequences; 15% to 20% occur once, and the top ten carry 10% to 15%. This sample was shared with a second study, whose subject was T cells expressing NK-cell markers.

Sequencing was performed on PBMCs. The V gene is TRBV19, the J gene TRBJ1-2; tentatively, D is TRBD1 (5 bases). The TCR was taken from a woman younger than 30 in good health. The CDR3 sequence: CASSPGRTFGYTF. DNA of the CDR3: TGTGCCAGTAGTCCGGGACGGACTTTTGGCTACACCTTC.